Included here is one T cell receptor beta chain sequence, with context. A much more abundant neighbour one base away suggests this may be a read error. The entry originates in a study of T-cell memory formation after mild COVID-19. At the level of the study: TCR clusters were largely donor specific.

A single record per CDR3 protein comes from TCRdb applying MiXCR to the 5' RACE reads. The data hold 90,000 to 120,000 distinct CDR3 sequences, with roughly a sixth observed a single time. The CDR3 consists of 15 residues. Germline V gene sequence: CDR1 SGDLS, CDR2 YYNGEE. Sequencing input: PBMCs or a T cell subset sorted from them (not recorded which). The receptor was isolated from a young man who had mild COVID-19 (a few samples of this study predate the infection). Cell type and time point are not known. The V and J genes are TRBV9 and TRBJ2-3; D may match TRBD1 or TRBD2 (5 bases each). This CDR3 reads CASSSSGSATDTHYF. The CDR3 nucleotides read TGTGCCAGCTCCTCCTCGGGTAGCGCGACAGATACGCATTATTTT.